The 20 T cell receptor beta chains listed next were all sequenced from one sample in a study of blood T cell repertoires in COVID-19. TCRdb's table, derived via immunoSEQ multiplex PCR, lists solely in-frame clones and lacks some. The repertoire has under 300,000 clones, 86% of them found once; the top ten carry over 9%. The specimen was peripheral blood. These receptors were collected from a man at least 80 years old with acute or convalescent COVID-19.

CDR3 region: CASSTDRGWDSGANVLTF. The CDR3 coding sequence is TGCGCCAGCAGCACCGACAGGGGGTGGGACTCTGGGGCCAACGTCCTGACTTTC. This chain joins TRBV5-1 and TRBJ2-6, with TRBD1 matching over 9 bases. The CDR3 is 18 residues long. Trimming at V came to 4 bases and at J to 0 bases, leaving 8 bases not matched to a gene. Germline loops: CDR1 SGHRS, CDR2 YFSETQ.

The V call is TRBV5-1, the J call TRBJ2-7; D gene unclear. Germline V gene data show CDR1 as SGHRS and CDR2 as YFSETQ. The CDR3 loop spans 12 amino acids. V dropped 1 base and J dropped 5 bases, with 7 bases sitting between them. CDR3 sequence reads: CASSLRRDEQYF. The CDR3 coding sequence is TGCGCCAGCAGCTTGCGGAGAGACGAGCAGTACTTC. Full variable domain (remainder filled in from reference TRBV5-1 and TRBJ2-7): KAGVTQTPRYLIKTRGQQVTLSCSPISGHRSVSWYQQTPGQGLQFLFEYFSETQRNKGNFPGRFSGRQFSNSRSEMNVSTLELGDSALYLCASSLRRDEQYFGPGTRLTVT.

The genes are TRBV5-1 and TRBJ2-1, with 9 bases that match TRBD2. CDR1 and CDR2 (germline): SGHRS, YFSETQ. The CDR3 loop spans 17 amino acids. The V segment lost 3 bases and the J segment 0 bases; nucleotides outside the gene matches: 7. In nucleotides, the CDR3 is TGCGCCAGCAGCTGGGACCAGCGGGGGGCCTCCTACAATGAGCAGTTCTTC. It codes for CASSWDQRGASYNEQFF.

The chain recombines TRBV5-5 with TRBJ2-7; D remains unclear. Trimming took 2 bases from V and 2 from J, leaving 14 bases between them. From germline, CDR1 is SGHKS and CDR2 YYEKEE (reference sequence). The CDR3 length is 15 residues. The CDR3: CASSFDFGPTYEQYF. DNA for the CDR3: TGTGCCAGCAGCTTTGATTTTGGGCCGACCTACGAGCAGTACTTC.

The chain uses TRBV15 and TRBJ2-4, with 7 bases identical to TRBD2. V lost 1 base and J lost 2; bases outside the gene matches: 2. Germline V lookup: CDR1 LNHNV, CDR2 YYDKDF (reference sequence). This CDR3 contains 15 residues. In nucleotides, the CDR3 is TGTGCCACCAGCAGAGCCAGCGGGACCAAAAACATTCAGTACTTC. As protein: CATSRASGTKNIQYF.

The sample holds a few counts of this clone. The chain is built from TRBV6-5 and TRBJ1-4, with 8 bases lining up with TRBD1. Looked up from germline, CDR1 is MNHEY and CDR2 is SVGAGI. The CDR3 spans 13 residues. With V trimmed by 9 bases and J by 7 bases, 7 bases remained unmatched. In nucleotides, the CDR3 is TGTGCCAGTAGGACAGGGTCTGCTGAAAAACTGTTTTTT. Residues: CASRTGSAEKLFF.

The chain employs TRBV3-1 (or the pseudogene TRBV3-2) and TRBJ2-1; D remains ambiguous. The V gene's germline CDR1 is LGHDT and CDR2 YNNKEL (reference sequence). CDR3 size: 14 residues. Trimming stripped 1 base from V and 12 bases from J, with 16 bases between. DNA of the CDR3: TGTGCCAGCAGCCAAGGAAGTTCTACTCGTGGGCAGTTCTTC. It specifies CASSQGSSTRGQFF.

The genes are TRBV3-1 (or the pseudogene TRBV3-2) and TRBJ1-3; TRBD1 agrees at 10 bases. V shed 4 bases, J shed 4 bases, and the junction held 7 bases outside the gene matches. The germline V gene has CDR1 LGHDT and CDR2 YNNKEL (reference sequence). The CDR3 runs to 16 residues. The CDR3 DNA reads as TGTGCCAGCAGCCTCTTGACAGGGGGCTCCGGAAACACCATATATTTT. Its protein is CASSLLTGGSGNTIYF.

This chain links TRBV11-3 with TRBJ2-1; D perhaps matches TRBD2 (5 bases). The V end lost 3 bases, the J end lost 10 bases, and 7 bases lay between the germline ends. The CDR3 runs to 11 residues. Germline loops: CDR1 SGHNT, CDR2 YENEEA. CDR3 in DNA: TGTGCCAGCAGCTTGACGGGGGAGCAGTTCTTC. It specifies CASSLTGEQFF.

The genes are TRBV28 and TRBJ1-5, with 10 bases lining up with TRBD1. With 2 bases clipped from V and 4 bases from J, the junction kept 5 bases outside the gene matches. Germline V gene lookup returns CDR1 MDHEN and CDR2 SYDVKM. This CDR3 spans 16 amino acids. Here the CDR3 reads CASSLGLGQGNQPQHF. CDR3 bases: TGTGCCAGCAGTTTAGGTTTGGGACAGGGGAATCAGCCCCAGCATTTT. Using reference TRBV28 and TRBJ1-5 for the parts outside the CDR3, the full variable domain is DVKVTQSSRYLVKRTGEKVFLECVQDMDHENMFWYRQDPGLGLRLIYFSYDVKMKEKGDIPEGYSVSREKKERFSLILESASTNQTSMYLCASSLGLGQGNQPQHFGDGTRLSIL.

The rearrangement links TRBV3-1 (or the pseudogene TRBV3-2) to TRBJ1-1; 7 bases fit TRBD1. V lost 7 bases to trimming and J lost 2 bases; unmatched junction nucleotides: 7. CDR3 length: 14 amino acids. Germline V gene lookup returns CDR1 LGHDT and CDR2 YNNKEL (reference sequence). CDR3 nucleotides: TGTGCCAGCACCCTCTCAGGGGGTAACACTGAAGCTTTCTTT. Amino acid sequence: CASTLSGGNTEAFF.

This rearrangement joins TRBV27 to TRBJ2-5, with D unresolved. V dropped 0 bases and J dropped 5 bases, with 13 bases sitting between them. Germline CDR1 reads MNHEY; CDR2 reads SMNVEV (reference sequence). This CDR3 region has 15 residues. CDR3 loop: CASSLSVRGSETQYF. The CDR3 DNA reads TGTGCCAGCAGTTTATCGGTTCGAGGTTCGGAGACCCAGTACTTC.

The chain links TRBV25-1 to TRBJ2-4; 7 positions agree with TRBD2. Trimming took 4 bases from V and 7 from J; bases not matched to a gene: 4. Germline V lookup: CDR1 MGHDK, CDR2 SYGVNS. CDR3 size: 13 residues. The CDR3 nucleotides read TGTGCCAGCAGTGGGGGAGGGTCGAACATTCAGTACTTC. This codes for CASSGGGSNIQYF.

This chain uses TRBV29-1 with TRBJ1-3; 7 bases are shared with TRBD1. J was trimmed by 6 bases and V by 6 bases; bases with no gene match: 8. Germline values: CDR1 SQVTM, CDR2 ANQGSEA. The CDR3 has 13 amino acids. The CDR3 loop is CSVKETGPNTIYF. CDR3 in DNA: TGCAGCGTAAAGGAGACAGGGCCAAACACCATATATTTT.

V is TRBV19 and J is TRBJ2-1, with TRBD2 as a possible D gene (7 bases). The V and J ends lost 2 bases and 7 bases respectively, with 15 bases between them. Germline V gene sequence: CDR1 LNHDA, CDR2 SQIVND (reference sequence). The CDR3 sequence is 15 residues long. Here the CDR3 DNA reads TGTGCCAGTAGTATATGGGGGGGCGGTACAAATGAGCAGTTCTTC. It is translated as CASSIWGGGTNEQFF.

CDR3 nucleotides: TGTGCCAGTAGCGACCTGACTACCTCCTATAATTCACCCCTCCACTTT. As protein: CASSDLTTSYNSPLHF. The V and J genes are TRBV19 and TRBJ1-6; D remains ambiguous. Germline CDR1 reads LNHDA; CDR2 reads SQIVND (reference sequence). This CDR3 region has 16 residues. V lost 6 bases and J 0 bases, leaving 12 bases between the germline ends.

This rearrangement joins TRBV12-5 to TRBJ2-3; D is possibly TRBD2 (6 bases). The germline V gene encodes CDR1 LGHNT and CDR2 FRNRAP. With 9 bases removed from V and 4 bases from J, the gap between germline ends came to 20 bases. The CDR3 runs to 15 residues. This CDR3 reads CARPDRIAAADTQYF. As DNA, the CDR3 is TGTGCTAGACCTGATAGGATAGCGGCGGCAGATACGCAGTATTTT.

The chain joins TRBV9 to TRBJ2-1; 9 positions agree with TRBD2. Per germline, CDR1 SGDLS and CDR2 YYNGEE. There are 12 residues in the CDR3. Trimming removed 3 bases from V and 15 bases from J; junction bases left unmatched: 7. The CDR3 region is CASSGSGGPLFF. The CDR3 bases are TGTGCCAGCAGCGGGAGCGGGGGGCCCTTGTTCTTC.

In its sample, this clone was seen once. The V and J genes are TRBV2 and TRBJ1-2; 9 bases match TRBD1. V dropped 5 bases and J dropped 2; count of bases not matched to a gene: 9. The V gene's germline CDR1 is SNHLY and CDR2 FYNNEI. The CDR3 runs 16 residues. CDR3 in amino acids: CASSSRDRVFNYGYTF. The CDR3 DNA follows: TGTGCCAGCAGTAGCCGGGACAGGGTGTTCAACTATGGCTACACCTTC.

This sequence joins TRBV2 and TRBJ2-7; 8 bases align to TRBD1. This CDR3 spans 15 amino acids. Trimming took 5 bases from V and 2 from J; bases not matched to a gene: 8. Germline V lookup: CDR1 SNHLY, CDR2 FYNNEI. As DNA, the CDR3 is TGTGCCAGCAGTCCTCCCGGGACAGGCCCCTACGAGCAGTACTTC. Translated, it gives CASSPPGTGPYEQYF.